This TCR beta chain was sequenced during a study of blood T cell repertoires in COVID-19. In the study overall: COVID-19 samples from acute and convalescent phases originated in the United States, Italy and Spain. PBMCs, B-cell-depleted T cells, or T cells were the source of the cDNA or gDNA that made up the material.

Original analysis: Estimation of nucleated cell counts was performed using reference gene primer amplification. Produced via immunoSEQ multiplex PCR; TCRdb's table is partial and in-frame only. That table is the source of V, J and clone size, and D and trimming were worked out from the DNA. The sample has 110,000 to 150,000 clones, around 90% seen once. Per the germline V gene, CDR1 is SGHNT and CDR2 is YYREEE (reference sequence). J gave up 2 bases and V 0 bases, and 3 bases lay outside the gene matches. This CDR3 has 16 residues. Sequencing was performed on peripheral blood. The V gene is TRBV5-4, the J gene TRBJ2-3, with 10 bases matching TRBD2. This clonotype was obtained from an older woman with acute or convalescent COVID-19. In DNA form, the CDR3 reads TGTGCCAGCAGCTTGGGAGCGGGGGGGCCCACAGATACGCAGTATTTT. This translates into CASSLGAGGPTDTQYF.